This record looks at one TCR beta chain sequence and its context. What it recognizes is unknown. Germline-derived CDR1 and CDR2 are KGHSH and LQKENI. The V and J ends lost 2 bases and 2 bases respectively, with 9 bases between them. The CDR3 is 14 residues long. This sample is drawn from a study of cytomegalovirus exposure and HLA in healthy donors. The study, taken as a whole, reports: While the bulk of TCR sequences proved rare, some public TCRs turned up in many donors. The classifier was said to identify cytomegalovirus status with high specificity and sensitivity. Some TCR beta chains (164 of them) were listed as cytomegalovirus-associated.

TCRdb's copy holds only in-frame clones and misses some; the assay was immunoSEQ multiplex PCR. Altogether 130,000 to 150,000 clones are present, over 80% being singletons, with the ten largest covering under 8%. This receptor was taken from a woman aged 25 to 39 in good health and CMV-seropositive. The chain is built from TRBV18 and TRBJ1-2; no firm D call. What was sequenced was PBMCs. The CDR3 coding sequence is TGTGCCAGCTCACCAAAGGAGCTAAACTATGGCTACACCTTC. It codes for CASSPKELNYGYTF.